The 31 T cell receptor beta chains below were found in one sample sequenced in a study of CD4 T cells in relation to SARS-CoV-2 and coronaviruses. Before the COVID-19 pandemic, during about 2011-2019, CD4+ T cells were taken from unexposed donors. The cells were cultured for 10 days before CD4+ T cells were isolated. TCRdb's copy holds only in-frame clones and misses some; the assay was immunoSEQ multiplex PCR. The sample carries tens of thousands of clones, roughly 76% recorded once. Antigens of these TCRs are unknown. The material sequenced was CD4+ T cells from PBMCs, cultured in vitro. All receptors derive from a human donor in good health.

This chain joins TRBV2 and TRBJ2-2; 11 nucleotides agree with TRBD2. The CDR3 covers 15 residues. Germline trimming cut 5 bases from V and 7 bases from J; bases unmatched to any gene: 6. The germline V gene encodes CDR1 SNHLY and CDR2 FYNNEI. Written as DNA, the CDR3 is TGTGCCAGCAGTCCCTTAGCGGGAGGGGGCGGGGAGCTGTTTTTT. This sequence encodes CASSPLAGGGGELFF.

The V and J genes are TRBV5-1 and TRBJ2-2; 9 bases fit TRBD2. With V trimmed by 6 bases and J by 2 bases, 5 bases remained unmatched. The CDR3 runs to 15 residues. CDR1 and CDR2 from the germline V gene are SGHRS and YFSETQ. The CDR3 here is CASTQRGANTGELFF. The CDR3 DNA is TGCGCCAGCACCCAGCGGGGGGCTAACACCGGGGAGCTGTTTTTT.

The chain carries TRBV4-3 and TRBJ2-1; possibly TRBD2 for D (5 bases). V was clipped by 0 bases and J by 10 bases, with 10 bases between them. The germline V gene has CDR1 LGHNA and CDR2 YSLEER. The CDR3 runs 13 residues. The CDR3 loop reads CASSQEGWEEQFF. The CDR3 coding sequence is TGCGCCAGCAGCCAAGAGGGGTGGGAGGAGCAGTTCTTC.

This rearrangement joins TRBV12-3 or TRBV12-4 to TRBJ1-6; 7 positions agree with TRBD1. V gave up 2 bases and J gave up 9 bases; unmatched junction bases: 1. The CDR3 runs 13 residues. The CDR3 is CASSLRQGSPLHF. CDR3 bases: TGTGCCAGCAGTTTACGACAGGGTTCACCCCTCCACTTT.

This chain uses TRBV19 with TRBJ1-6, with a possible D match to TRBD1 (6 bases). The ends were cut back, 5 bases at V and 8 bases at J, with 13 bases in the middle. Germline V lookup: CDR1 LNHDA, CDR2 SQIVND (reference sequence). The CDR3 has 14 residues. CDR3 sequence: CASSQGQDHSPLHF. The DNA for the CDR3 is TGTGCCAGTAGTCAGGGGCAGGACCATTCACCCCTCCACTTT. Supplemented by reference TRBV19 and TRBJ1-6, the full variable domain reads DGGITQSPKYLFRKEGQNVTLSCEQNLNHDAMYWYRQDPGQGLRLIYYSQIVNDFQKGDIAEGYSVSREKKESFPLTVTSAQKNPTAFYLCASSQGQDHSPLHFGNGTRLTVT.

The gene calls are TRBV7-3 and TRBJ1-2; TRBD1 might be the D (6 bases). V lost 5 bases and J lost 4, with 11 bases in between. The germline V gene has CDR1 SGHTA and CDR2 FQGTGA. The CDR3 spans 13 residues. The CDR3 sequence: CASSPGQTYGYTF. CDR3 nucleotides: TGTGCCAGCAGCCCAGGACAGACCTATGGCTACACCTTC.

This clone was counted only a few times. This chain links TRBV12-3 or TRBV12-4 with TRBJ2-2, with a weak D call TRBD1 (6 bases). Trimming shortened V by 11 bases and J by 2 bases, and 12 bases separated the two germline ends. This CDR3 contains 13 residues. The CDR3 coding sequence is TGTGCCGTGCAGGGGCAAAACACCGGGGAGCTGTTTTTT. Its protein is CAVQGQNTGELFF.

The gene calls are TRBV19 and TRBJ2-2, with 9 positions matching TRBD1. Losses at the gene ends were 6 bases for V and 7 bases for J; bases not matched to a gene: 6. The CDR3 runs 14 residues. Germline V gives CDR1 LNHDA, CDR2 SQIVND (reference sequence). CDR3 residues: CASRSGQGFGELFF. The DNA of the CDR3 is TGTGCCAGTAGATCGGGACAGGGATTCGGGGAGCTGTTTTTT. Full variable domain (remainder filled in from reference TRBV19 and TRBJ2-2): DGGITQSPKYLFRKEGQNVTLSCEQNLNHDAMYWYRQDPGQGLRLIYYSQIVNDFQKGDIAEGYSVSREKKESFPLTVTSAQKNPTAFYLCASRSGQGFGELFFGEGSRLTVL.

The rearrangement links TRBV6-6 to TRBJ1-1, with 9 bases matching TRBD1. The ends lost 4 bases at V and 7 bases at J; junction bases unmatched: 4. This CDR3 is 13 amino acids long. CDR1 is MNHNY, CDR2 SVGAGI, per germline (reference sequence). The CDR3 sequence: CASSSGQGSEAFF. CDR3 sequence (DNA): TGTGCCAGCAGTTCCGGACAGGGGAGTGAAGCTTTCTTT.

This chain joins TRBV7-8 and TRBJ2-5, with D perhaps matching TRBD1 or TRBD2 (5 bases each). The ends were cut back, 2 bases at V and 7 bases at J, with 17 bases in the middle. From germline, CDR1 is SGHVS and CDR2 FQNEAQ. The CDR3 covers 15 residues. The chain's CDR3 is CASSLSGTPKATQYF. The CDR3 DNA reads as TGTGCCAGCAGCTTATCGGGGACCCCCAAAGCGACCCAGTACTTC.

The CDR3 protein is CASSQEASGATDTQYF. The CDR3 DNA reads as TGTGCCAGCAGCCAAGAGGCTAGCGGGGCCACAGATACGCAGTATTTT. The V call is TRBV4-2, the J call TRBJ2-3; TRBD2 aligns across 9 bases. Trimming cost V 0 bases and J 2 bases; bases outside gene matches: 3. Germline V CDR1 and CDR2: LGHNA, YNFKEQ. This CDR3 contains 16 residues.

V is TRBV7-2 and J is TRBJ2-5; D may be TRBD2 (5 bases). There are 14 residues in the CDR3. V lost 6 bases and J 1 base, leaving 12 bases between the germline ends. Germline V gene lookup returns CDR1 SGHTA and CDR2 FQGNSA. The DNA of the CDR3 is TGTGCCAGCAGTCCTCTAGCAACCCAAGAGACCCAGTACTTC. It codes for CASSPLATQETQYF.

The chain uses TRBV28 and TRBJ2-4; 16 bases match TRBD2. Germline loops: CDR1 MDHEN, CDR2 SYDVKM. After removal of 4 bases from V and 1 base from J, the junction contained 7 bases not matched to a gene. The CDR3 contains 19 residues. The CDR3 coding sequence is TGTGCCAGCAGTTACCCGGGACTAGCGGGAGGGGGGGCCAAAAACATTCAGTACTTC. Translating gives CASSYPGLAGGGAKNIQYF. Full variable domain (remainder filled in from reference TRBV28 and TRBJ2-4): DVKVTQSSRYLVKRTGEKVFLECVQDMDHENMFWYRQDPGLGLRLIYFSYDVKMKEKGDIPEGYSVSREKKERFSLILESASTNQTSMYLCASSYPGLAGGGAKNIQYFGAGTRLSVL.

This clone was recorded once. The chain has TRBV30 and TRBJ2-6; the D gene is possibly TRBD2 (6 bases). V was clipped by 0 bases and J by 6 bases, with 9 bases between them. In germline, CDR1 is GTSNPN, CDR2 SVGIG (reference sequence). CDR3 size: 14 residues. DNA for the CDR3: TGTGCCTGGAGTGTCGGGACTGCGGCCAACGTCCTGACTTTC. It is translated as CAWSVGTAANVLTF. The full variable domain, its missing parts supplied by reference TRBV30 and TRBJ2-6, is SQTIHQWPATLVQPVGSPLSLECTVEGTSNPNLYWYRQAAGRGLQLLFYSVGIGQISSEVPQNLSASRPQDRQFILSSKKLLLSDSGFYLCAWSVGTAANVLTFGAGSRLTVL.

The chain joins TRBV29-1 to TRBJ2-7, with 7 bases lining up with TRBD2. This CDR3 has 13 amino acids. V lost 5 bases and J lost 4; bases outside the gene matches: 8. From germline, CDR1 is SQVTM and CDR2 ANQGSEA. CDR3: CSVQRGSPYEQYF. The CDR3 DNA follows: TGCAGCGTTCAGCGGGGAAGTCCTTACGAGCAGTACTTC.

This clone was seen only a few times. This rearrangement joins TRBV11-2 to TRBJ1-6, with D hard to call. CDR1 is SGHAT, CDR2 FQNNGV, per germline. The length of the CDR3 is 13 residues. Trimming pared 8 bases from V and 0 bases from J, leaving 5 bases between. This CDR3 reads CASRSSYNSPLHF. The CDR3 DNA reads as TGTGCCAGCCGAAGCTCCTATAATTCACCCCTCCACTTT.

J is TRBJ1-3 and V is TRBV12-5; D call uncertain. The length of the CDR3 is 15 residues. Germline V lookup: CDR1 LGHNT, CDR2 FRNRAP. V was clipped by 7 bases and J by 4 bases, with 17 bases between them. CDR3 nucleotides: TGTGCTAGTGCTGGGGAAGTGTTTGAGGGAAACACCATATATTTT. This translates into CASAGEVFEGNTIYF.

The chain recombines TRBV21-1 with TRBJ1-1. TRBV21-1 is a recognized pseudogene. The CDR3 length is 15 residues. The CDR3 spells CASSKVAPGDPEAFF. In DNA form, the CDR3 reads TGTGCCAGCAGCAAAGTAGCGCCCGGGGACCCTGAAGCTTTCTTT.

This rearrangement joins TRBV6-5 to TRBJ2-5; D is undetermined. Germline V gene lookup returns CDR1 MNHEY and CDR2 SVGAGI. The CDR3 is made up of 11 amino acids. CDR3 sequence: CASRVRWTQYF. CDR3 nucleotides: TGTGCAAGCCGGGTGAGGTGGACCCAGTACTTC.

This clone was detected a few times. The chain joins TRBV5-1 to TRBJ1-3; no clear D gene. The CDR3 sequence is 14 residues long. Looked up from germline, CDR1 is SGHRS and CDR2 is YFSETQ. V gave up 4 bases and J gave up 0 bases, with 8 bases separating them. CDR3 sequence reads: CASSPDYSGNTIYF. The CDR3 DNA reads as TGCGCCAGCAGCCCGGATTACTCTGGAAACACCATATATTTT.

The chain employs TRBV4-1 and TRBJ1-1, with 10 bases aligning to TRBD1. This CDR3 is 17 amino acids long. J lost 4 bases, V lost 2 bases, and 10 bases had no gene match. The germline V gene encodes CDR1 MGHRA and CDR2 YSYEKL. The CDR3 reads CASSQPGGTGDVTEAFF. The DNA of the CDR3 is TGCGCCAGCAGCCAACCAGGGGGGACAGGGGATGTCACTGAAGCTTTCTTT.

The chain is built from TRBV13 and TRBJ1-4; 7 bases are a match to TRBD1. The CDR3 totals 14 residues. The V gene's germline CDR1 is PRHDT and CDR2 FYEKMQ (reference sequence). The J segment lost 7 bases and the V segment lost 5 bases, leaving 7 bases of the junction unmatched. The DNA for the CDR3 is TGTGCCAGCAGCCAACAGGGGAGAGGTGAAAAACTGTTTTTT. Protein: CASSQQGRGEKLFF.

This chain's CDR3 is CASSLRQASTDTQYF. The CDR3 DNA sequence: TGCGCCAGCAGCCTTAGACAGGCTAGCACAGATACGCAGTATTTT. The chain carries TRBV4-1 and TRBJ2-3, with TRBD1 as a possible D gene (6 bases). The V end was cut by 4 bases, the J end by 0 bases, with 11 bases between. Germline V gene sequence: CDR1 MGHRA, CDR2 YSYEKL. There are 15 residues in the CDR3.

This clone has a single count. The CDR3 loop is CASSRAPRNSNYGYTF. In DNA, the CDR3 is TGTGCCAGCAGCAGAGCCCCCAGGAACTCTAACTATGGCTACACCTTC. The chain employs TRBV27 and TRBJ1-2; D unresolved. The CDR3 is made up of 16 amino acids. Germline lookup yields CDR1 MNHEY and CDR2 SMNVEV (reference sequence). V shed 6 bases and J shed 0 bases, with 17 bases lying between them.

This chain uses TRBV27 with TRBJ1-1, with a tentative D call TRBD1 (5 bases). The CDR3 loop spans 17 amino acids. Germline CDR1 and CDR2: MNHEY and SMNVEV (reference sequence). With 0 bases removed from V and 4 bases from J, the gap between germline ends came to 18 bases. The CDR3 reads CASSLSRAGREGTEAFF. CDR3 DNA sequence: TGTGCCAGCAGTTTATCGAGAGCAGGGCGGGAAGGCACTGAAGCTTTCTTT.

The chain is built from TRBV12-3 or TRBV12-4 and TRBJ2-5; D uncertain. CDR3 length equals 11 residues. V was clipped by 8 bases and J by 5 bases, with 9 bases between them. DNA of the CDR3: TGTGCCAGCTCACGCAGGGAGACCCAGTACTTC. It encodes CASSRRETQYF.

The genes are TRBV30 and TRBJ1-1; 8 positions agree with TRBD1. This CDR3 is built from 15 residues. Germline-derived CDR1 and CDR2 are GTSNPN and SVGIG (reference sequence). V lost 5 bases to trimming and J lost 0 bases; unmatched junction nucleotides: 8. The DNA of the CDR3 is TGTGCCTGGGTGGACAGGGCGACTATGAACACTGAAGCTTTCTTT. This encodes CAWVDRATMNTEAFF.

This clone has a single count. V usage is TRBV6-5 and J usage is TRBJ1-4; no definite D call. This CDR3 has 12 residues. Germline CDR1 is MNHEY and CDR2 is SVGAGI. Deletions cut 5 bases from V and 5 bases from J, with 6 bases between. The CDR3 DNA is TGTGCCAGCAGTCGGGTGAATGAAAAACTGTTTTTT. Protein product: CASSRVNEKLFF.

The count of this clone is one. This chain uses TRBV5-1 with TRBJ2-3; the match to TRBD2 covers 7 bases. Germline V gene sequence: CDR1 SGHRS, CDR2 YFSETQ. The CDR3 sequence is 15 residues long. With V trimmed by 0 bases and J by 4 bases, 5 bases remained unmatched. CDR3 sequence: CASSLVASGSDTQYF. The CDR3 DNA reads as TGCGCCAGCAGCTTGGTGGCTAGCGGTTCAGATACGCAGTATTTT.

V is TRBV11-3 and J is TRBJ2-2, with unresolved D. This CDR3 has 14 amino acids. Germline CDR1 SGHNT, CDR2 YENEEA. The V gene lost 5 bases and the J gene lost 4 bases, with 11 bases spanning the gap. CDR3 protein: CASSQGSVTGELFF. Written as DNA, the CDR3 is TGTGCCAGCAGCCAAGGTAGTGTCACCGGGGAGCTGTTTTTT. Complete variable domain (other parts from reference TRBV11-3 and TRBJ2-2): EAGVVQSPRYKIIEKKQPVAFWCNPISGHNTLYWYLQNLGQGPELLIRYENEEAVDDSQLPKDRFSAERLKGVDSTLKIQPAELGDSAVYLCASSQGSVTGELFFGEGSRLTVL.

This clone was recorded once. The DNA for the CDR3 is TGTGCCAGCAGCTTGAGCGAGGATGAGACCCAGTACTTC. The encoded protein is CASSLSEDETQYF. This chain joins TRBV11-3 and TRBJ2-5, with D unclear. This CDR3 is 13 amino acids long. Trimming took off 3 bases at V and 5 bases at J, with 10 bases between the two ends. Germline CDR1 reads SGHNT; CDR2 reads YENEEA.